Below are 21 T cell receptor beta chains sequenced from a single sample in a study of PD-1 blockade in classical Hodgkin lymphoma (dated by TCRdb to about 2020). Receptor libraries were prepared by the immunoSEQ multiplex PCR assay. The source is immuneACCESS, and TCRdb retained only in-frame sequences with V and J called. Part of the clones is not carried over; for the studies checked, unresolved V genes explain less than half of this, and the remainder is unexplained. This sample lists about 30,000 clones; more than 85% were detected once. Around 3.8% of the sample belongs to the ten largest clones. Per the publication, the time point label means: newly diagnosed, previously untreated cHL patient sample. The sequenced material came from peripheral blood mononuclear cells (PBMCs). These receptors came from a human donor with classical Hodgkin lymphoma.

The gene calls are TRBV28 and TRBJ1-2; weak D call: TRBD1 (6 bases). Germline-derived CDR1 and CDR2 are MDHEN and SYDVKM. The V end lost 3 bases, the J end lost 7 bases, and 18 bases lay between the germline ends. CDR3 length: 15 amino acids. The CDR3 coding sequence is TGTGCCAGCAGTTTCATAAACAGGGAGGCAGGTGGCTACACCTTC. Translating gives CASSFINREAGGYTF.

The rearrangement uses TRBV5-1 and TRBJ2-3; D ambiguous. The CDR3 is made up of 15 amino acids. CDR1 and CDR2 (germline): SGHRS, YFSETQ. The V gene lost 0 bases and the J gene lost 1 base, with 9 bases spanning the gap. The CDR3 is CASSLEARGTDTQYF. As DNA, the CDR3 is TGCGCCAGCAGCTTGGAGGCCCGGGGCACAGATACGCAGTATTTT.

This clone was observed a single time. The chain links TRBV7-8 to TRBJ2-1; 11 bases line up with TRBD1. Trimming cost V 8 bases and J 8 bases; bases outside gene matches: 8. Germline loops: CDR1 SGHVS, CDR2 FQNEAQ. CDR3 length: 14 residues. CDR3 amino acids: CASLDRGRFDEQFF. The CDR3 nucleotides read TGTGCCAGCCTGGACAGGGGGCGATTTGATGAGCAGTTCTTC.

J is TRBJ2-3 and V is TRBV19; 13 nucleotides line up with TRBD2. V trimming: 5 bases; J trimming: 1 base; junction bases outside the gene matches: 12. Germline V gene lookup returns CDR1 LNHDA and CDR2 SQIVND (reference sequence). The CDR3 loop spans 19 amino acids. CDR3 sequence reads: CASSFGLAGDLRGTDTQYF. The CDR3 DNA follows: TGTGCCAGTAGTTTCGGACTAGCGGGAGACCTAAGAGGCACAGATACGCAGTATTTT.

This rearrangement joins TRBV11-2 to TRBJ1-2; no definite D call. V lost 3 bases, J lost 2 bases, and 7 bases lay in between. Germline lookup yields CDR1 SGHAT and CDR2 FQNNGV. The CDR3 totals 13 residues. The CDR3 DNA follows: TGTGCCAGCAGCTTGTCCGGGAACTATGGCTACACCTTC. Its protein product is CASSLSGNYGYTF.

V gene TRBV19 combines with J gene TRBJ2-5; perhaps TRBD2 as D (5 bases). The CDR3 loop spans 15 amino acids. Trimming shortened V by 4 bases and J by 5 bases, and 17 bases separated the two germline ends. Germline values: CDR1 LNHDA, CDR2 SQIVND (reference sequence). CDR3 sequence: CASSSQTTRAETQYF. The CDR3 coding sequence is TGTGCCAGTAGTAGCCAGACTACCCGGGCGGAGACCCAGTACTTC. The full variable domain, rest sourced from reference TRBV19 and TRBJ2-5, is DGGITQSPKYLFRKEGQNVTLSCEQNLNHDAMYWYRQDPGQGLRLIYYSQIVNDFQKGDIAEGYSVSREKKESFPLTVTSAQKNPTAFYLCASSSQTTRAETQYFGPGTRLLVL.

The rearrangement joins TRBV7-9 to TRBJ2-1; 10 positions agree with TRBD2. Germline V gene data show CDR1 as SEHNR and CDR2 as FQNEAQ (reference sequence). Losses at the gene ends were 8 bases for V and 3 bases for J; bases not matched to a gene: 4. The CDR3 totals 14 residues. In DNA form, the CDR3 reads TGTGCCAGCGAAAGGACTAGCGGCTACAATGAGCAGTTCTTC. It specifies CASERTSGYNEQFF.

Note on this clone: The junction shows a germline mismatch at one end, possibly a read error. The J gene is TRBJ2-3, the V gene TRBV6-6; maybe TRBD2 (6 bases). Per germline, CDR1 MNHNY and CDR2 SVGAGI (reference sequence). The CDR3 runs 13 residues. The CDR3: CTSSESREDTQYF. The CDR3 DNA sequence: TGTACCAGCAGTGAGTCTCGGGAGGATACGCAGTATTTT.

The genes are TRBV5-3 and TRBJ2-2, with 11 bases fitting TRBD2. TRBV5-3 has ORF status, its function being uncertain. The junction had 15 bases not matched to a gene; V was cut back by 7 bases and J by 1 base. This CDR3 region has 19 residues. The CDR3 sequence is CARLHKQGTSGRNTGELFF. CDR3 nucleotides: TGTGCCAGACTCCATAAACAGGGGACTAGCGGTCGGAACACCGGGGAGCTGTTTTTT.

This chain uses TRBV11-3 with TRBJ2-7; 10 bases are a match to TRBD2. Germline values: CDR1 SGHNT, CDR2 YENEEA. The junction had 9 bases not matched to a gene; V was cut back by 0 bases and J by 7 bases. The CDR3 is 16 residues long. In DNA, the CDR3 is TGTGCCAGCAGCTTAGATATAAGGAGCGGGAGGGAGGAGCAGTACTTC. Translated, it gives CASSLDIRSGREEQYF.

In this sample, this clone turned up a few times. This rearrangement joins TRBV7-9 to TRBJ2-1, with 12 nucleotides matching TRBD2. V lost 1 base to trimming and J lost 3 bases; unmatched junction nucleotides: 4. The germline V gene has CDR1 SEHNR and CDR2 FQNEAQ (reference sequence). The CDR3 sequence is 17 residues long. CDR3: CASSLVTSGSGYNEQFF. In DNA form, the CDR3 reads TGTGCCAGCAGCTTAGTGACTAGCGGGAGTGGCTACAATGAGCAGTTCTTC.

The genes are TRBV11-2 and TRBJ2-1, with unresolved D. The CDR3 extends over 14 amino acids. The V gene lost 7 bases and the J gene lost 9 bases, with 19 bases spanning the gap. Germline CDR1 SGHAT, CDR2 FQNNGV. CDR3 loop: CASNTGLGWGEQFF. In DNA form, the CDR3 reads TGTGCCAGCAACACTGGGTTGGGGTGGGGTGAGCAGTTCTTC. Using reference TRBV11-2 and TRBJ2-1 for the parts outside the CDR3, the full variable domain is EAGVAQSPRYKIIEKRQSVAFWCNPISGHATLYWYQQILGQGPKLLIQFQNNGVVDDSQLPKDRFSAERLKGVDSTLKIQPAKLEDSAVYLCASNTGLGWGEQFFGPGTRLTVL.

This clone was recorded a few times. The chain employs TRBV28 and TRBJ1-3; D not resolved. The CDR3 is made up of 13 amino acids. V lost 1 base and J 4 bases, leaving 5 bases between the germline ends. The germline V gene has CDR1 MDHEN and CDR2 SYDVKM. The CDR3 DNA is TGTGCCAGCAGTTTATCAACCGGAAACACCATATATTTT. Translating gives CASSLSTGNTIYF.

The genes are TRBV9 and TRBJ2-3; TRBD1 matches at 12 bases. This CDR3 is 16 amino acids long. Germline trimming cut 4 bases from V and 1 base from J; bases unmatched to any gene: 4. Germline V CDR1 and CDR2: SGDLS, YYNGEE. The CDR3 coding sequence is TGTGCCAGCAGCAGAGGGACAGGGGGCCGCACAGATACGCAGTATTTT. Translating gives CASSRGTGGRTDTQYF.

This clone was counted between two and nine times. The CDR3 bases are TGTGCCAGCAGTGAAGCTGGGTGGGCGCGGGACACTGAAGCTTTCTTT. It specifies CASSEAGWARDTEAFF. V usage is TRBV2 and J usage is TRBJ1-1, with unresolved D. Per germline, CDR1 SNHLY and CDR2 FYNNEI. The V end was cut by 0 bases, the J end by 3 bases, with 14 bases between. This CDR3 is 16 amino acids long.

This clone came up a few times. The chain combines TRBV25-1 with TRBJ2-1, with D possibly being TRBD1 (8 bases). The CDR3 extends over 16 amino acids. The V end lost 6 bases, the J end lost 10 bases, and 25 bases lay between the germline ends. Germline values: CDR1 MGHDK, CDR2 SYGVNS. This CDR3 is CASRPFDRGGEDEQFF. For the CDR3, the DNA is TGTGCCAGCAGGCCCTTCGACAGGGGAGGGGAGGACGAGCAGTTCTTC. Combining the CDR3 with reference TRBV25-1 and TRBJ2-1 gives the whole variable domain EADIYQTPRYLVIGTGKKITLECSQTMGHDKMYWYQQDPGMELHLIHYSYGVNSTEKGDLSSESTVSRIRTEHFPLTLESARPSHTSQYLCASRPFDRGGEDEQFFGPGTRLTVL.

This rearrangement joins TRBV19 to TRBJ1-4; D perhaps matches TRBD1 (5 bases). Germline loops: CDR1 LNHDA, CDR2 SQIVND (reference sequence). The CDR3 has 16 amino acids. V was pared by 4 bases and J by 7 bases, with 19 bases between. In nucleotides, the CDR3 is TGTGCCAGTAGTACTACTCCGACAGCTACCATTGAAAAACTGTTTTTT. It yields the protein CASSTTPTATIEKLFF.

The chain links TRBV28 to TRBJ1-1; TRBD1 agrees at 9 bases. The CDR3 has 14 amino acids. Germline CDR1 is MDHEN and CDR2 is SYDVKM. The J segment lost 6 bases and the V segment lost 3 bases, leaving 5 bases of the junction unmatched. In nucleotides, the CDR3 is TGTGCCAGCAGTTTTGGGGACAGGGCGTCTGAAGCTTTCTTT. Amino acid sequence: CASSFGDRASEAFF.

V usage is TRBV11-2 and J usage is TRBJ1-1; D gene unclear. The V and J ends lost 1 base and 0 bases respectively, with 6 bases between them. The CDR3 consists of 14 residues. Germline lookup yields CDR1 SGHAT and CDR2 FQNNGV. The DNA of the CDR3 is TGTGCCAGCAGCTTAGGAGGGCTGAACACTGAAGCTTTCTTT. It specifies CASSLGGLNTEAFF.

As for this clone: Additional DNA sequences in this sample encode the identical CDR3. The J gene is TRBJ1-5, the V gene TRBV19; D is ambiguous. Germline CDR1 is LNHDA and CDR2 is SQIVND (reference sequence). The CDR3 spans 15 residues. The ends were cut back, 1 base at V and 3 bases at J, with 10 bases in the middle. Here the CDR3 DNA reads TGTGCCAGTAGTATAGGGCGCCAGCTCAATCAGCCCCAGCATTTT. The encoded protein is CASSIGRQLNQPQHF.

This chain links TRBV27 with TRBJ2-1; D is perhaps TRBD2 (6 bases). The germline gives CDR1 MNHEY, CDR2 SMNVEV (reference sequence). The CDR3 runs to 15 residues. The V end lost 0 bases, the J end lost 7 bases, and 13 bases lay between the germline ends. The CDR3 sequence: CASSLSGSLGNEQFF. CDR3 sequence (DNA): TGTGCCAGCAGTTTATCCGGGAGTTTGGGTAATGAGCAGTTCTTC.